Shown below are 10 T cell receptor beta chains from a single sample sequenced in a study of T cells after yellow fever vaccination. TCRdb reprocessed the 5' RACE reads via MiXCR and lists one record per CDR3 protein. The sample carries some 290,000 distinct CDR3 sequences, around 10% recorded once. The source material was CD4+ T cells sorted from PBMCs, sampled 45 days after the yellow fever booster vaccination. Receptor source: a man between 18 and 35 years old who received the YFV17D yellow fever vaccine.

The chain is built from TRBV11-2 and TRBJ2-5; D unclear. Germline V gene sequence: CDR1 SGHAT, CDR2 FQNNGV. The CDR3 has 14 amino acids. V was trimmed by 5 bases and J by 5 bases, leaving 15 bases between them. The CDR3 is CASSAQTMGETQYF. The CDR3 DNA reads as TGTGCCAGCAGCGCCCAAACTATGGGGGAGACCCAGTACTTC.

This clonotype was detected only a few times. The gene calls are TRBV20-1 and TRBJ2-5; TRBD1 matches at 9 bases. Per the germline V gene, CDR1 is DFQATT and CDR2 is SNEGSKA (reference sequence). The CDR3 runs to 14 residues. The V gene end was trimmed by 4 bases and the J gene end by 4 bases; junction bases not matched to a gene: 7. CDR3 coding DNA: TGCAGTGCTACCGGGACAGGGTCGGGAGAGACCCAGTACTTC. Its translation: CSATGTGSGETQYF.

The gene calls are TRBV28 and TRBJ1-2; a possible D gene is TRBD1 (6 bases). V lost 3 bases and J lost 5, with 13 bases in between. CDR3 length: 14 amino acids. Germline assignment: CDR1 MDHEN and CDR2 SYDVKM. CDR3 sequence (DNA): TGTGCCAGCAGTTTTCGGGGACACCAGTATGGCTACACCTTC. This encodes CASSFRGHQYGYTF.

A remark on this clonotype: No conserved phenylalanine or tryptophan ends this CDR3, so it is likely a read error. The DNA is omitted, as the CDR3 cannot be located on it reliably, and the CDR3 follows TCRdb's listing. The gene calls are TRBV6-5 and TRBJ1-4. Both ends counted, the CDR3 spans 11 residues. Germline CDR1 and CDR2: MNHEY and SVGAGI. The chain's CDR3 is CASSYEGQALR.

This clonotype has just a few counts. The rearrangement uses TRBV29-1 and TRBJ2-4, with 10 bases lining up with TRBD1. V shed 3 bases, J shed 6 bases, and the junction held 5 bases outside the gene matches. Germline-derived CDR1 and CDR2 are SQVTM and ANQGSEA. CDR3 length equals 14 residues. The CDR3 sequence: CSVDMGQGRNIQYF. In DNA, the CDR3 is TGCAGCGTTGATATGGGACAGGGGAGAAACATTCAGTACTTC.

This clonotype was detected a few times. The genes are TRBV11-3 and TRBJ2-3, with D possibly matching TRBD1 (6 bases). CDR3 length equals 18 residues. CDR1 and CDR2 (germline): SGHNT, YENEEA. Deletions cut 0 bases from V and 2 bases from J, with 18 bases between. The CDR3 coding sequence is TGTGCCAGCAGCTTAGATCCCCCAACAGGGTCCTTCACAGATACGCAGTATTTT. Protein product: CASSLDPPTGSFTDTQYF. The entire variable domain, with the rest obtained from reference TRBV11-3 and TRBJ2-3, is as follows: EAGVVQSPRYKIIEKKQPVAFWCNPISGHNTLYWYLQNLGQGPELLIRYENEEAVDDSQLPKDRFSAERLKGVDSTLKIQPAELGDSAVYLCASSLDPPTGSFTDTQYFGPGTRLTVL.

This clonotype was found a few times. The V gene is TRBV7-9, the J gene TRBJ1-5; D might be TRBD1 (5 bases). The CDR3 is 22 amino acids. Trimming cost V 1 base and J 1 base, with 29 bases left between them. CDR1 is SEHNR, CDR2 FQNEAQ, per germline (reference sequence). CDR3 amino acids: CASSLDLSWGSSPFVSNQPQHF. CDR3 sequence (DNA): TGTGCCAGCAGCTTAGATCTCTCATGGGGCTCCAGTCCCTTCGTCAGCAATCAGCCCCAGCATTTT.

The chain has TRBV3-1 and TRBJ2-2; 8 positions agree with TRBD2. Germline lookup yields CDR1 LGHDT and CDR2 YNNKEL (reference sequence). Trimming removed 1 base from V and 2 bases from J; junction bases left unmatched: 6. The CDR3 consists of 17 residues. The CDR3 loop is CASSQVGAGANTGELFF. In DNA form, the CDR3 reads TGTGCCAGCAGCCAAGTCGGAGCGGGGGCCAACACCGGGGAGCTGTTTTTT. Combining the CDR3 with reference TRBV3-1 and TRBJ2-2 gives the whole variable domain DTAVSQTPKYLVTQMGNDKSIKCEQNLGHDTMYWYKQDSKKFLKIMFSYNNKELIINETVPNRFSPKSPDKAHLNLHINSLELGDSAVYFCASSQVGAGANTGELFFGEGSRLTVL.

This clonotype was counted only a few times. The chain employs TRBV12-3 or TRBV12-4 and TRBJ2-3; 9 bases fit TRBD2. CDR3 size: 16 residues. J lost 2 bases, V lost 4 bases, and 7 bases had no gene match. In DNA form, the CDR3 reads TGTGCCAGCAGTTCCCAGGGACTAGCTGCCACAGATACGCAGTATTTT. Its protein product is CASSSQGLAATDTQYF.

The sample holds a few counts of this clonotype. CDR3 region: CASSLSGGPETQYF. CDR3 coding DNA: TGTGCCAGCAGCTTAAGTGGGGGCCCGGAGACCCAGTACTTC. This sequence joins TRBV7-2 and TRBJ2-5; TRBD1 is a possible D gene (6 bases). V gave up 2 bases and J gave up 5 bases, with 12 bases separating them. The CDR3 length is 14 residues. The V gene's germline CDR1 is SGHTA and CDR2 FQGNSA.